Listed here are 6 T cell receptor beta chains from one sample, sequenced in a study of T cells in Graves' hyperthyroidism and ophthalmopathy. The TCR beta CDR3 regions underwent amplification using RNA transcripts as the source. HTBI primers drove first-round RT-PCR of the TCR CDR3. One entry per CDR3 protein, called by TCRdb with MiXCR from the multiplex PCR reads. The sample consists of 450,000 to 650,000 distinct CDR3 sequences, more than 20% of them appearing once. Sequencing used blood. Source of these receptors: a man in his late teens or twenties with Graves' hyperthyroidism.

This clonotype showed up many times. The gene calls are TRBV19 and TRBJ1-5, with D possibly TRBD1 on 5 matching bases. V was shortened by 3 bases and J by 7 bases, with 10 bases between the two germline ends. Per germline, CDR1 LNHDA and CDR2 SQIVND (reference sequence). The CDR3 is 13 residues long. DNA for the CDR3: TGTGCCAGTAGTATTGGGGCTCGGCAGCCCCAGCATTTT. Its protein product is CASSIGARQPQHF.

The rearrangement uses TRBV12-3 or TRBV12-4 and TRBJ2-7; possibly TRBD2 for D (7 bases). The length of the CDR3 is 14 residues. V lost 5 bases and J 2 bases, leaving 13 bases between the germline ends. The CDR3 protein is CASSPHGGPYEQYF. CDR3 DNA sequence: TGTGCCAGCAGTCCCCACGGGGGGCCCTACGAGCAGTACTTC.

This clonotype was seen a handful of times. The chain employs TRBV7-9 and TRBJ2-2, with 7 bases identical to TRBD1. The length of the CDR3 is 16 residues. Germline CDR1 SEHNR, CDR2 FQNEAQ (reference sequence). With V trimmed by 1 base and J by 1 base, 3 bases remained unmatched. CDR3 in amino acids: CASSLDRGRNTGELFF. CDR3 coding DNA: TGTGCCAGCAGCTTAGACAGGGGAAGGAACACCGGGGAGCTGTTTTTT.

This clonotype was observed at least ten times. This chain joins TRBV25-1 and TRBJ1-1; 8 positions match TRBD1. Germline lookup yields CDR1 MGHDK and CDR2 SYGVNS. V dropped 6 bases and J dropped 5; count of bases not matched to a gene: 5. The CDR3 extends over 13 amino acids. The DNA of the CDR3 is TGTGCCAGCAGAAGGGGACAGGCGACTGAAGCTTTCTTT. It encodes CASRRGQATEAFF. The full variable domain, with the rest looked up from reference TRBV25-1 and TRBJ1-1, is EADIYQTPRYLVIGTGKKITLECSQTMGHDKMYWYQQDPGMELHLIHYSYGVNSTEKGDLSSESTVSRIRTEHFPLTLESARPSHTSQYLCASRRGQATEAFFGQGTRLTVV.

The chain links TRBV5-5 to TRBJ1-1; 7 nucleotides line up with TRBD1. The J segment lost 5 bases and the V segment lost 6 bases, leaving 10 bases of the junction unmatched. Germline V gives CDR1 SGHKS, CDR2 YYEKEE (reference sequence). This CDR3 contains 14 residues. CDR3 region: CASTRQGMETEAFF. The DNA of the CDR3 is TGTGCCAGCACCAGACAGGGAATGGAAACTGAAGCTTTCTTT.

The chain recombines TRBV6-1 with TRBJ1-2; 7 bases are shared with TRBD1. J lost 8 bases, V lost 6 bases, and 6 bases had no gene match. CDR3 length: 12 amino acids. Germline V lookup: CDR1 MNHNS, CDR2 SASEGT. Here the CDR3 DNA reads TGTGCCAGCAGACGACAGGGTAGAGGCTACACCTTC. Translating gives CASRRQGRGYTF.